This entry concerns a single T cell receptor (beta chain). The data originate from a study of OX40 agonist ivuxolimab in advanced cancers. The germline CDR1 and CDR2 sequences are MNHNS and SASEGT. This CDR3 region has 14 residues. With 8 bases clipped from V and 4 bases from J, the junction kept 8 bases outside the gene matches. Generated by immunoSEQ multiplex PCR, the TCRdb table keeps only in-frame clones and is missing some. The sample contains tens of thousands of clones, roughly 89% of which appear only once. The chain combines TRBV6-1 with TRBJ2-7; 10 nucleotides match TRBD1. This specimen was CD4+ or CD8+ T cells sorted from blood, taken in a trial of the OX40 agonist ivuxolimab. The source of this sequence is an adult with an advanced solid tumor such as melanoma, head and neck, liver or kidney cancer. DNA for the CDR3: TGTGCCAGCTCGGACAGGGGGTTGAGTTACGAGCAGTACTTC. Protein product: CASSDRGLSYEQYF.